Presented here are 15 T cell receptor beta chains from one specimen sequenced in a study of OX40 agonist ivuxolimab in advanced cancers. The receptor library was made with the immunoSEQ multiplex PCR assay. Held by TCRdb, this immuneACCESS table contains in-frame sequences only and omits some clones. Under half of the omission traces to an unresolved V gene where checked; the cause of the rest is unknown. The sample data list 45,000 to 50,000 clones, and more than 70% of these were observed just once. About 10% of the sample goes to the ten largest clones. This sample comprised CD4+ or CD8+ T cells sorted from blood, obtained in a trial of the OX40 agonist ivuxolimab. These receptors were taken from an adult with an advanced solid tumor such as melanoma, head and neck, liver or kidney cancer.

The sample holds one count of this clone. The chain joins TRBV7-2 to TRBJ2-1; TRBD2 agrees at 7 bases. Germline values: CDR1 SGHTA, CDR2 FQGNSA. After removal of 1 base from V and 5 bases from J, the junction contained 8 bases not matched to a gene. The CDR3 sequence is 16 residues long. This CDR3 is CASSLVGGSLDNEQFF. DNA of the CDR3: TGTGCCAGCAGCTTAGTCGGCGGGAGCTTAGACAATGAGCAGTTCTTC.

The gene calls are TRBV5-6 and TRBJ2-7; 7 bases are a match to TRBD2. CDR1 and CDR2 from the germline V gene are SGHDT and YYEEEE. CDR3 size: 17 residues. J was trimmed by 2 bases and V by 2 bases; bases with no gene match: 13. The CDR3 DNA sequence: TGTGCCAGCAGCTTCCCCGCCGGGGCTAGCGGACCCTACGAGCAGTACTTC. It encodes CASSFPAGASGPYEQYF.

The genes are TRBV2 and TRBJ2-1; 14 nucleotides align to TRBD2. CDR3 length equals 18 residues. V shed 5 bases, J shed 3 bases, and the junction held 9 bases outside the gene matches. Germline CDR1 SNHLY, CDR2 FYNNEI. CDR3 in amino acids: CASSLRLAGGPHYNEQFF. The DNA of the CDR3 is TGTGCCAGCAGTCTTCGACTAGCGGGAGGGCCTCACTACAATGAGCAGTTCTTC.

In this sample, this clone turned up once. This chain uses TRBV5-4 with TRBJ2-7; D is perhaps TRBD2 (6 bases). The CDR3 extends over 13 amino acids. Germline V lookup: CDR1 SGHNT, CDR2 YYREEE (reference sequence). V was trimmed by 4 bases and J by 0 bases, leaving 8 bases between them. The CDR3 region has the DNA TGTGCCAGCAGCCTGACTAGCTCCTACGAGCAGTACTTC. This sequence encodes CASSLTSSYEQYF.

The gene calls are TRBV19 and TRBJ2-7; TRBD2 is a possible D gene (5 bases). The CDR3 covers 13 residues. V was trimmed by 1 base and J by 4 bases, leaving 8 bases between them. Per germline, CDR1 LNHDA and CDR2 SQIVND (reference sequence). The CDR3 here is CASSIAQRYEQYF. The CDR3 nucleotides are TGTGCCAGTAGTATAGCTCAGCGGTACGAGCAGTACTTC.

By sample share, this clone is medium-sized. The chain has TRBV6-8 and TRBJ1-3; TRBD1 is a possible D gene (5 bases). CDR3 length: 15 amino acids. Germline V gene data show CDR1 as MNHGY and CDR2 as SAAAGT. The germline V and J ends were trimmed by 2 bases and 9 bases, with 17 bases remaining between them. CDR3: CASSYGGGPLGTIYF. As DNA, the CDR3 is TGTGCCAGCAGTTACGGTGGGGGACCTCTGGGCACCATATATTTT.

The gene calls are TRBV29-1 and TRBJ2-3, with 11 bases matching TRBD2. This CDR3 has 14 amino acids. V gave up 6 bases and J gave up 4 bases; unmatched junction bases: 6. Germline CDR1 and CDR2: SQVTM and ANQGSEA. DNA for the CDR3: TGCAGCGTGCCGGGACTAGCGGCGCCAGATACGCAGTATTTT. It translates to CSVPGLAAPDTQYF.

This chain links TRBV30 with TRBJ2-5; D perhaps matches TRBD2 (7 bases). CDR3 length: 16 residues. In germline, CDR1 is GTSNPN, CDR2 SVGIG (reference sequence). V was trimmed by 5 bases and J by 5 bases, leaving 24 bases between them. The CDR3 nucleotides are TGTGCCTGGGGCGGACAGTGGGGAGGGGGTAGGGAGACCCAGTACTTC. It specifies CAWGGQWGGGRETQYF.

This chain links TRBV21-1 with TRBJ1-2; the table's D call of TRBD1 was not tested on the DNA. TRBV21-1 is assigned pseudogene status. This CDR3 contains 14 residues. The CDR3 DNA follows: TGTGCCAGCAGCAAAACCTTTACACGCTATGGCTACACCTTC. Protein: CASSKTFTRYGYTF.

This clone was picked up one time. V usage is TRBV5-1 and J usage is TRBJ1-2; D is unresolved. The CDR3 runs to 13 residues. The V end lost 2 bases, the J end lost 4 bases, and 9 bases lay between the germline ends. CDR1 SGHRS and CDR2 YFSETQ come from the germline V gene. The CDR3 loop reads CASSFSFSYGYTF. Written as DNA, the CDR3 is TGCGCCAGCAGCTTCTCCTTTTCCTATGGCTACACCTTC. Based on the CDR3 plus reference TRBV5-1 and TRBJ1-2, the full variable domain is KAGVTQTPRYLIKTRGQQVTLSCSPISGHRSVSWYQQTPGQGLQFLFEYFSETQRNKGNFPGRFSGRQFSNSRSEMNVSTLELGDSALYLCASSFSFSYGYTFGSGTRLTVV.

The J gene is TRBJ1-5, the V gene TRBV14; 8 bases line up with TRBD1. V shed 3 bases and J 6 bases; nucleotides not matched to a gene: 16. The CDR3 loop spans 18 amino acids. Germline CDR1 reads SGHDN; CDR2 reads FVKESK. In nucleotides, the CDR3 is TGTGCCAGCAGCCACCCCTTGGGTGGTGGACAGGGCGGTCAGCCCCAGCATTTT. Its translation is CASSHPLGGGQGGQPQHF.

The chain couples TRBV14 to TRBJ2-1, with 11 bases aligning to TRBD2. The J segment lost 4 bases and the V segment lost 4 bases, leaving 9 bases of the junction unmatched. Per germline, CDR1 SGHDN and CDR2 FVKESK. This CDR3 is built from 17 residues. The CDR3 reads CASSRLASGRSYNEQFF. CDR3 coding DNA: TGTGCCAGCAGCCGCTTGGCTAGCGGGAGGTCATACAATGAGCAGTTCTTC.

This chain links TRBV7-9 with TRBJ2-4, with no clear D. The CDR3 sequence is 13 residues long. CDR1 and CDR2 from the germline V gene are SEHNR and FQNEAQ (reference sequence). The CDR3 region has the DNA TGTGCTTCCTTTAAATTAGCCAAAAACATTCAGTACTTC. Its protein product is CASFKLAKNIQYF.

CDR3 amino acids: CASSRVAGEGEQYF. As DNA, the CDR3 is TGCGCCAGCAGCCGGGTGGCGGGAGAGGGGGAGCAGTACTTC. V gene TRBV4-1 combines with J gene TRBJ2-7, with 7 bases identical to TRBD2. Germline trimming cut 4 bases from V and 7 bases from J; bases unmatched to any gene: 10. This CDR3 contains 14 residues. The germline V gene encodes CDR1 MGHRA and CDR2 YSYEKL.

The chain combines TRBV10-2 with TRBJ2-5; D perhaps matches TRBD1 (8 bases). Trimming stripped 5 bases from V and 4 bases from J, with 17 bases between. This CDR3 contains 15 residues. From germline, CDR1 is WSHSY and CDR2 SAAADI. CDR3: CASSHVGGTGETQYF. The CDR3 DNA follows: TGCGCCAGCAGTCATGTGGGAGGGACAGGAGAGACCCAGTACTTC.